Following are 7 T cell receptor beta chains from one sample sequenced in a study of T cells in narcolepsy listed by TCRdb under 2018. Library generation was performed with the immunoSEQ multiplex PCR assay. TCRdb obtained this table from immuneACCESS and retained in-frame rearrangements with V and J assigned. These tables miss some clones; where compared with another copy, unresolved V genes account for less than half of the shortfall, and the remainder is unexplained. This sample is represented by about 35,000 clones; more than 65% of them were singletons. In total, the top ten clones hold roughly 2.5% of the sample. Material for sequencing was memory (CD45RA-) CD4+ T cells from blood. This specimen's cell subset or site label, interpreted: memory T cells sorted ex vivo from peripheral blood. These receptors were collected from a human donor in good health.

A single count supports this clone. The chain couples TRBV30 to TRBJ2-5, with D perhaps matching TRBD1 (6 bases). This CDR3 region has 12 residues. CDR1 and CDR2 from the germline V gene are GTSNPN and SVGIG (reference sequence). The germline V and J ends were trimmed by 1 base and 5 bases, with 8 bases remaining between them. The CDR3 DNA follows: TGTGCCTGGAGTGGGGGGCGGGAGACCCAGTACTTC. It specifies CAWSGGRETQYF.

This clone was seen only a few times. This chain links TRBV4-2 with TRBJ1-4; D is unresolved. This CDR3 is built from 18 residues. Germline V lookup: CDR1 LGHNA, CDR2 YNFKEQ. V was cut by 1 base and J by 0 bases, with 15 bases left in between. This chain's CDR3 is CASSQATTSTATNEKLFF. CDR3 nucleotides: TGTGCCAGCAGCCAAGCGACGACAAGTACTGCAACTAATGAAAAACTGTTTTTT.

This rearrangement joins TRBV11-3 to TRBJ2-3, with 11 bases aligning to TRBD2. CDR1 and CDR2 (germline): SGHNT, YENEEA. V was clipped by 5 bases and J by 4 bases; unmatched bases: 5. The CDR3 is 15 amino acids. The CDR3 spells CASSILAGVADTQYF. The DNA for the CDR3 is TGTGCCAGCAGCATACTAGCGGGAGTAGCAGATACGCAGTATTTT.

The chain links TRBV2 to TRBJ2-3; TRBD1 might be the D (6 bases). CDR3 length equals 14 residues. The germline V gene encodes CDR1 SNHLY and CDR2 FYNNEI. V was trimmed by 6 bases and J by 4 bases, leaving 14 bases between them. The CDR3: CASREQGPSDTQYF. CDR3 bases: TGTGCCAGCAGGGAACAGGGTCCCTCAGATACGCAGTATTTT.

V and J are TRBV19 and TRBJ1-2, with D hard to call. V was cut by 11 bases and J by 8 bases, with 15 bases left in between. The CDR3 loop spans 11 amino acids. The germline gives CDR1 LNHDA, CDR2 SQIVND (reference sequence). CDR3 nucleotide sequence: TGTGCCGCCCAAACCGGCTGGGGCTACACCTTC. It is translated as CAAQTGWGYTF.

V gene TRBV6-5 combines with J gene TRBJ1-1, with unresolved D. V lost 2 bases and J 1 base, leaving 11 bases between the germline ends. The germline V gene encodes CDR1 MNHEY and CDR2 SVGAGI. CDR3 length: 15 amino acids. CDR3 amino acids: CASSYGSGRNTEAFF. In nucleotides, the CDR3 is TGTGCCAGCAGTTACGGGTCAGGCAGGAACACTGAAGCTTTCTTT.

The chain uses TRBV5-1 and TRBJ2-7, with 7 bases that match TRBD1. Germline lookup yields CDR1 SGHRS and CDR2 YFSETQ. J gave up 3 bases and V 4 bases, and 7 bases lay outside the gene matches. The CDR3 has 14 residues. Here the CDR3 DNA reads TGCGCCAGCAGCAGGGCTGCAGGGGGCTACGAGCAGTACTTC. It is translated as CASSRAAGGYEQYF.